The 28 T cell receptor beta chains below all came from one sample that was sequenced in a study of beta chain features in type 1 diabetes. These receptors have no identified antigens. Study-wide findings and caveats: There was a moderate but significant shortening of TCRB CDR3s in all four CD4+ subsets of Type 1 diabetes patients.

The sequenced template was cDNA made from the entire isolated RNA. The method was immunoSEQ multiplex PCR; TCRdb's version includes in-frame clones alone and lacks a portion of them. Of under 350,000 clones listed, roughly an eighth are singletons. Sequencing was done on a sample of naive CD4+ T cells from blood. Every receptor here comes from a man younger than 45 with type 1 diabetes.

Only a few counts were recorded for this clone. V and J are TRBV7-3 and TRBJ2-3; D is undetermined. Looked up from germline, CDR1 is SGHTA and CDR2 is FQGTGA. This CDR3 region has 14 residues. Trimming took off 1 base at V and 1 base at J, with 6 bases between the two ends. The CDR3 DNA is TGTGCCAGCAGCTTAAAGGCGGGCACAGATACGCAGTATTTT. Its protein product is CASSLKAGTDTQYF.

This clone has more than one count but fewer than ten. The chain uses TRBV5-1 and TRBJ2-7; 12 bases are a match to TRBD2. This CDR3 has 15 amino acids. Germline V gene lookup returns CDR1 SGHRS and CDR2 YFSETQ. V was clipped by 0 bases and J by 9 bases; unmatched bases: 7. CDR3 in amino acids: CASSLGLAGEGGQYF. The DNA for the CDR3 is TGCGCCAGCAGCTTGGGACTAGCGGGAGAAGGAGGGCAGTACTTC.

This clone has only a few counts. The rearrangement links TRBV25-1 to TRBJ2-1; 7 nucleotides agree with TRBD2. The germline V gene has CDR1 MGHDK and CDR2 SYGVNS. V dropped 6 bases and J dropped 4; count of bases not matched to a gene: 15. This CDR3 is 17 amino acids long. In DNA form, the CDR3 reads TGTGCCAGCAGCCAGTCCCAACGGAGCGGGAAGTACAATGAGCAGTTCTTC. Protein: CASSQSQRSGKYNEQFF.

This clone was observed a handful of times. The chain links TRBV6-5 to TRBJ2-5; the D gene is possibly TRBD1 (5 bases). This CDR3 spans 14 amino acids. CDR1 is MNHEY and CDR2 is SVGAGI in the germline V gene. V lost 4 bases, J lost 1 base, and 10 bases lay in between. As DNA, the CDR3 is TGTGCCAGCAGTTTTGTGGGGCTCCAAGAGACCCAGTACTTC. Translating gives CASSFVGLQETQYF.

Only a few counts were recorded for this clone. This chain uses TRBV5-5 with TRBJ2-7, with 8 bases aligning to TRBD1. Germline loops: CDR1 SGHKS, CDR2 YYEKEE (reference sequence). This CDR3 has 13 residues. V shed 5 bases and J 5 bases; nucleotides not matched to a gene: 6. CDR3 sequence: CASRPGTGHEQYF. CDR3 nucleotide sequence: TGTGCCAGCAGGCCCGGGACAGGCCACGAGCAGTACTTC.

This clone was found a few times. CDR3 protein: CASSSRDRGRDTQAFF. The CDR3 coding sequence is TGTGCCAGCAGCTCCAGGGACAGGGGGCGCGATACGCAAGCTTTCTTT. The rearrangement uses TRBV14 and TRBJ1-1; 12 bases match TRBD1. Germline V gives CDR1 SGHDN, CDR2 FVKESK. The CDR3 is 16 amino acids. V was pared by 5 bases and J by 9 bases, with 13 bases of the junction left unmatched.

The chain employs TRBV6-5 and TRBJ1-2; weak D call: TRBD1 (5 bases). The CDR3 is made up of 15 amino acids. Per the germline V gene, CDR1 is MNHEY and CDR2 is SVGAGI. Between the trimmed V and J ends, which lost 8 bases and 7 bases, there was a span of 23 bases. The CDR3 DNA is TGTGCCAGCGCGAGCCAGGGCGGGGACCCCGGTGGCTACACCTTC. This sequence encodes CASASQGGDPGGYTF.

The chain couples TRBV5-4 to TRBJ2-3; the D gene is possibly TRBD2 (6 bases). Trimming removed 5 bases at V and 3 bases at J, with 16 bases between. The germline CDR1 and CDR2 sequences are SGHNT and YYREEE (reference sequence). This CDR3 has 15 residues. CDR3 amino acids: CASSSPGLLTDTQYF. As DNA, the CDR3 is TGTGCCAGCAGTTCGCCGGGACTGTTAACAGATACGCAGTATTTT.

V gene TRBV5-4 combines with J gene TRBJ2-7; 7 bases fit TRBD1. CDR1 and CDR2 from the germline V gene are SGHNT and YYREEE (reference sequence). CDR3 length: 13 residues. With V trimmed by 2 bases and J by 5 bases, 4 bases remained unmatched. Here the CDR3 DNA reads TGTGCCAGCAGCTTCAAGGGGGCGGACGAGCAGTACTTC. This encodes CASSFKGADEQYF.

This clone came up a few times. This chain uses TRBV4-1 with TRBJ1-1; D not resolved. Germline V gene lookup returns CDR1 MGHRA and CDR2 YSYEKL. The germline V and J ends were trimmed by 0 bases and 5 bases, with 10 bases remaining between them. The CDR3 has 14 residues. The CDR3 coding sequence is TGCGCCAGCAGCCAAGATGAGGGTACAACTGAAGCTTTCTTT. Protein: CASSQDEGTTEAFF.

This clone was counted only a few times. The chain links TRBV7-2 to TRBJ2-7, with 9 bases identical to TRBD1. V shed 6 bases and J 4 bases; nucleotides not matched to a gene: 7. This CDR3 region has 14 residues. In germline, CDR1 is SGHTA, CDR2 FQGNSA. This CDR3 is CASRSTGGAYEQYF. CDR3 sequence (DNA): TGTGCCAGCAGATCCACAGGGGGCGCATACGAGCAGTACTTC. Full variable domain (outside the CDR3, taken from reference TRBV7-2 and TRBJ2-7): GAGVSQSPSNKVTEKGKDVELRCDPISGHTALYWYRQSLGQGLEFLIYFQGNSAPDKSGLPSDRFSAERTGGSVSTLTIQRTQQEDSAVYLCASRSTGGAYEQYFGPGTRLTVT.

This clone has only a few counts. The chain has TRBV6-1 and TRBJ2-1; 10 nucleotides agree with TRBD1. The CDR3 covers 14 residues. Looked up from germline, CDR1 is MNHNS and CDR2 is SASEGT. V gave up 4 bases and J gave up 8 bases; unmatched junction bases: 5. The CDR3 nucleotides are TGTGCCAGCAGTGTCCGGGACAGGGGTTATGAGCAGTTCTTC. Its translation: CASSVRDRGYEQFF.

This clone was observed a few times. V and J are TRBV6-1 and TRBJ2-6; TRBD1 aligns across 8 bases. V was pared by 8 bases and J by 0 bases, with 3 bases of the junction left unmatched. This CDR3 has 15 residues. CDR1 and CDR2 (germline): MNHNS, SASEGT. CDR3 DNA sequence: TGTGCCAGCGGAGGGACAGGCTCTGGGGCCAACGTCCTGACTTTC. Its protein product is CASGGTGSGANVLTF.

This clone was counted between two and nine times. J is TRBJ2-3 and V is TRBV7-9; 10 bases fit TRBD1. This CDR3 has 15 residues. V dropped 1 base and J dropped 2; count of bases not matched to a gene: 0. CDR1 and CDR2 (germline): SEHNR, FQNEAQ (reference sequence). The CDR3 bases are TGTGCCAGCAGCTTAGGACAGGGGGCCACAGATACGCAGTATTTT. The encoded protein is CASSLGQGATDTQYF. The full variable domain, rest sourced from reference TRBV7-9 and TRBJ2-3, is DTGVSQNPRHKITKRGQNVTFRCDPISEHNRLYWYRQTLGQGPEFLTYFQNEAQLEKSRLLSDRFSAERPKGSFSTLEIQRTEQGDSAMYLCASSLGQGATDTQYFGPGTRLTVL.

V gene TRBV27 combines with J gene TRBJ1-2, with TRBD1 matching over 7 bases. Trimming removed 2 bases from V and 8 bases from J; junction bases left unmatched: 5. CDR3 length: 13 amino acids. Germline V gene lookup returns CDR1 MNHEY and CDR2 SMNVEV (reference sequence). CDR3 protein: CASSLGQARGYTF. The CDR3, as DNA: TGTGCCAGCAGTTTAGGACAGGCGAGGGGCTACACCTTC.

This clone turned up a few times. J is TRBJ2-3 and V is TRBV7-2; D may be TRBD2 (5 bases). Germline V gives CDR1 SGHTA, CDR2 FQGNSA. The CDR3 runs to 15 residues. V lost 2 bases and J lost 5, with 14 bases in between. CDR3 sequence reads: CASSLSGNRGDTQYF. DNA of the CDR3: TGTGCCAGCAGCTTATCGGGGAATAGAGGAGATACGCAGTATTTT.

V and J are TRBV29-1 and TRBJ2-2, with D unclear. Germline V gene data show CDR1 as SQVTM and CDR2 as ANQGSEA. V lost 7 bases to trimming and J lost 3 bases, with 9 bases between them. The CDR3 is 12 amino acids. For the CDR3, the DNA is TGCAGCGCCCGAGGAGACACCGGGGAGCTGTTTTTT. Encoded protein: CSARGDTGELFF.

This clone was recorded a few times. V usage is TRBV6-4 and J usage is TRBJ2-3; 7 nucleotides agree with TRBD1. The CDR3 runs to 15 residues. Germline V gives CDR1 MRHNA, CDR2 SNTAGT. V shed 6 bases and J 3 bases; nucleotides not matched to a gene: 9. CDR3 in amino acids: CASRKTGIGTDTQYF. The DNA for the CDR3 is TGTGCCAGCAGAAAGACAGGGATTGGGACAGATACGCAGTATTTT.

The chain carries TRBV19 and TRBJ2-3, with 8 positions matching TRBD1. The length of the CDR3 is 17 residues. V trimming: 5 bases; J trimming: 0 bases; junction bases outside the gene matches: 10. Germline V CDR1 and CDR2: LNHDA, SQIVND (reference sequence). CDR3 bases: TGTGCCAGTAGTCCTCGGACAGGGACGACTAGCACAGATACGCAGTATTTT. It yields the protein CASSPRTGTTSTDTQYF. Full variable domain (remainder filled in from reference TRBV19 and TRBJ2-3): DGGITQSPKYLFRKEGQNVTLSCEQNLNHDAMYWYRQDPGQGLRLIYYSQIVNDFQKGDIAEGYSVSREKKESFPLTVTSAQKNPTAFYLCASSPRTGTTSTDTQYFGPGTRLTVL.

This clone was observed a handful of times. The CDR3 DNA reads as TGCGCCAGCCGAATGACTAGCGGAGTCTACAATGAGCAGTTCTTC. Translated, it gives CASRMTSGVYNEQFF. The chain links TRBV5-1 to TRBJ2-1; 9 bases match TRBD2. Germline values: CDR1 SGHRS, CDR2 YFSETQ. The CDR3 runs 15 residues. V shed 7 bases and J 3 bases; nucleotides not matched to a gene: 8. The full variable domain, its missing parts supplied by reference TRBV5-1 and TRBJ2-1, is KAGVTQTPRYLIKTRGQQVTLSCSPISGHRSVSWYQQTPGQGLQFLFEYFSETQRNKGNFPGRFSGRQFSNSRSEMNVSTLELGDSALYLCASRMTSGVYNEQFFGPGTRLTVL.

V and J are TRBV10-3 and TRBJ2-7, with 13 bases that match TRBD2. Trimming removed 6 bases from V and 5 bases from J; junction bases left unmatched: 13. The germline CDR1 and CDR2 sequences are ENHRY and SYGVKD. This CDR3 has 17 amino acids. CDR3 region: CAIRTGTSGNPVNEQYF. The CDR3 DNA is TGTGCCATCAGAACCGGGACTAGCGGGAACCCGGTAAACGAGCAGTACTTC.

This sequence joins TRBV7-8 and TRBJ2-7; D perhaps matches TRBD2 (6 bases). The V and J ends lost 5 bases and 3 bases respectively, with 14 bases between them. The CDR3 length is 14 residues. Germline CDR1 SGHVS, CDR2 FQNEAQ. CDR3 sequence reads: CASSQSGSFYEQYF. DNA for the CDR3: TGTGCCAGCAGCCAAAGCGGGTCTTTCTACGAGCAGTACTTC.

The gene calls are TRBV28 and TRBJ1-2; D possibly corresponds to TRBD1 (6 bases). The germline CDR1 and CDR2 sequences are MDHEN and SYDVKM. Trimming pared 6 bases from V and 4 bases from J, leaving 18 bases between. The CDR3 runs 15 residues. The CDR3 nucleotides read TGTGCCAGCAGGCACAGTTCAACAGGGTTCTATGGCTACACCTTC. Amino acids: CASRHSSTGFYGYTF.

This clone has only a few counts. The chain combines TRBV18 with TRBJ2-7; maybe TRBD1 (6 bases). Germline lookup yields CDR1 KGHSH and CDR2 LQKENI. The length of the CDR3 is 13 residues. Between the trimmed V and J ends, which lost 3 bases and 13 bases, there was a span of 19 bases. The CDR3: CASSPTDSPPLYF. CDR3 bases: TGTGCCAGCTCACCCACGGACAGCCCACCCCTCTACTTC.

This clone was observed a few times. This chain connects TRBV7-2 to TRBJ2-4, with 7 positions matching TRBD1. This CDR3 is built from 14 residues. The V segment lost 3 bases and the J segment 4 bases; nucleotides outside the gene matches: 3. Germline V CDR1 and CDR2: SGHTA, FQGNSA. The chain's CDR3 is CASSLGQTKNIQYF. CDR3 DNA sequence: TGTGCCAGCAGCTTGGGACAGACGAAAAACATTCAGTACTTC.

The chain joins TRBV5-6 to TRBJ1-1; no firm D call. Trimming took 2 bases from V and 5 from J, leaving 10 bases between them. The CDR3 sequence is 13 residues long. Per germline, CDR1 SGHDT and CDR2 YYEEEE. The CDR3 region has the DNA TGTGCCAGCAGCTTACAGAGGAGGACTGAAGCTTTCTTT. The encoded protein is CASSLQRRTEAFF.

This chain joins TRBV29-1 and TRBJ2-3; 9 bases map to TRBD2. Germline lookup yields CDR1 SQVTM and CDR2 ANQGSEA. The CDR3 covers 14 residues. The CDR3 bases are TGCGTCGTGCAGGGCGGGAGGGCTCCAGATACGCAGTATTTT. This gives the protein CVVQGGRAPDTQYF.

This chain links TRBV9 with TRBJ2-3; 7 nucleotides line up with TRBD2. V lost 2 bases to trimming and J lost 6 bases; unmatched junction nucleotides: 6. The CDR3 is 14 amino acids. Germline CDR1 SGDLS, CDR2 YYNGEE. The CDR3 loop reads CASSVGGNKDTQYF. The CDR3 nucleotides are TGTGCCAGCAGCGTGGGGGGGAACAAGGATACGCAGTATTTT.